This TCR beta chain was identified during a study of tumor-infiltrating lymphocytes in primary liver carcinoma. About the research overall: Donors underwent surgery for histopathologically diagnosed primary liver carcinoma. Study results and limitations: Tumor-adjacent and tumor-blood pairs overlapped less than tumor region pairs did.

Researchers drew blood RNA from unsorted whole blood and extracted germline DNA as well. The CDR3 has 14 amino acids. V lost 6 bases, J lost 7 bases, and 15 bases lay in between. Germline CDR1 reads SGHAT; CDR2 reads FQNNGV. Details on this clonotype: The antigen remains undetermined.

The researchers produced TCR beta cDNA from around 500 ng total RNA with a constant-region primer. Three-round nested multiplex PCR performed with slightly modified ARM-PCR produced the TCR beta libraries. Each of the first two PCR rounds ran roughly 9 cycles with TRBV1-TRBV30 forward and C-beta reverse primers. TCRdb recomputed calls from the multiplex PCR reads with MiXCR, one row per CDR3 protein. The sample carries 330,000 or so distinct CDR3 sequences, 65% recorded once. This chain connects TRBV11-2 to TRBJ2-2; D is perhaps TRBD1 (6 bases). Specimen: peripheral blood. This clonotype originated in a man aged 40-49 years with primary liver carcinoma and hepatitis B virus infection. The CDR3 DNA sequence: TGTGCCAGCAGACCTCGGTACAGGGTCGGGGAGCTGTTTTTT. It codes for CASRPRYRVGELFF.